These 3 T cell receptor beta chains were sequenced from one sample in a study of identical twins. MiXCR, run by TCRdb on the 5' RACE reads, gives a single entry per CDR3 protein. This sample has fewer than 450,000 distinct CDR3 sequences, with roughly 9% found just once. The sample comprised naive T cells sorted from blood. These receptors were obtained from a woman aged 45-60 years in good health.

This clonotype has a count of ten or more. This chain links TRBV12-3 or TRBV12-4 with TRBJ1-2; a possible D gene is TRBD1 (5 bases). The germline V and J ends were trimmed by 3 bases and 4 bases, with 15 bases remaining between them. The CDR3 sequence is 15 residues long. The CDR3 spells CASSFPGPEFYGYTF. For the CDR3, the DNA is TGTGCCAGCAGTTTCCCGGGACCGGAGTTCTATGGCTACACCTTC.

The CDR3 here is CATKGDVWGANYGYTF. The CDR3 DNA follows: TGTGCCACCAAGGGGGACGTCTGGGGGGCTAACTATGGCTACACCTTC. The chain uses TRBV12-3 or TRBV12-4 and TRBJ1-2, with D perhaps TRBD1 (6 bases). V was clipped by 10 bases and J by 0 bases, with 21 bases between them. The CDR3 runs 16 residues.

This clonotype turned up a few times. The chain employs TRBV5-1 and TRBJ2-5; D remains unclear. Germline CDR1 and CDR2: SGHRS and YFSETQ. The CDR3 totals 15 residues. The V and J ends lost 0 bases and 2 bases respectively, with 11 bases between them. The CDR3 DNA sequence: TGCGCCAGCAGCTTGGAGGATACTATTCAAGAGACCCAGTACTTC. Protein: CASSLEDTIQETQYF.